This entry features one T cell receptor beta chain sequence. These data belong to a study of blood T cell repertoires in COVID-19. Whole-study context: In each case, the material was cDNA or gDNA derived from T cells, B-cell-depleted T cells, or PBMCs.

The method was immunoSEQ multiplex PCR; TCRdb's version includes in-frame clones alone and lacks a portion of them. The sample has around 340,000 clones, around nine tenths seen once. Participants had their cohort set by participant-reported clinical history. CDR1 is LGHNA, CDR2 YNFKEQ, per germline. This CDR3 region has 16 residues. J lost 5 bases, V lost 3 bases, and 7 bases had no gene match. Input material: PBMCs or T cells enriched from blood (not recorded which). This sequence originates from a woman in her twenties or thirties who had been exposed to COVID-19. The V gene is TRBV4-2, the J gene TRBJ2-1; 10 bases fit TRBD2. Written as DNA, the CDR3 is TGTGCCAGCAGCCACAGGACTAGCGGAAAAAACAATGAGCAGTTCTTC. This encodes CASSHRTSGKNNEQFF.